These 21 T cell receptor beta chains were sequenced from one sample in a study of Graves' ophthalmopathy and Graves' hyperthyroidism. The study amplified TCR beta CDR3 regions using RNA transcripts. Amplification began with first-round RT-PCR using HTBI primers, then second-round multiplex PCR was performed. MiXCR was run by TCRdb on the multiplex PCR reads, yielding one entry per CDR3 protein. The sample lists over a million distinct CDR3 sequences; 36% were seen once. The specimen sequenced was peripheral blood or thyroid tissue (not recorded which). These receptors originate from an adult man with Graves' hyperthyroidism.

This chain uses TRBV5-5 with TRBJ1-6, with TRBD1 matching 8 bases. The junction had 11 bases not matched to a gene; V was cut back by 3 bases and J by 6 bases. CDR3 length equals 17 residues. Germline values: CDR1 SGHKS, CDR2 YYEKEE (reference sequence). This CDR3 reads CASSSPRTGLINSPLHF. As DNA, the CDR3 is TGTGCCAGCAGCTCACCTCGGACAGGGTTAATTAATTCACCCCTCCACTTT. Together with reference TRBV5-5 and TRBJ1-6, the CDR3 gives the full variable domain: DAGVTQSPTHLIKTRGQQVTLRCSPISGHKSVSWYQQVLGQGPQFIFQYYEKEERGRGNFPDRFSARQFPNYSSELNVNALLLGDSALYLCASSSPRTGLINSPLHFGNGTRLTVT.

V and J are TRBV20-1 and TRBJ2-7, with 13 nucleotides matching TRBD2. The CDR3 runs 18 residues. Looked up from germline, CDR1 is DFQATT and CDR2 is SNEGSKA (reference sequence). V lost 1 base and J lost 0; bases outside the gene matches: 9. The CDR3 here is CSARGSGTSGTISYEQYF. CDR3 DNA sequence: TGCAGTGCTAGAGGCTCCGGGACTAGCGGGACAATCTCCTACGAGCAGTACTTC.

This clonotype is a singleton in its sample. J is TRBJ2-5 and V is TRBV7-9; D gene ambiguous. V was trimmed by 4 bases and J by 7 bases, leaving 10 bases between them. Germline assignment: CDR1 SEHNR and CDR2 FQNEAQ (reference sequence). There are 12 residues in the CDR3. The CDR3 bases are TGTGCCAGCAGCTCTAGGAAGGGGACCCAGTACTTC. It is translated as CASSSRKGTQYF.

This clonotype was counted many times. This sequence joins TRBV20-1 and TRBJ1-6; 8 nucleotides line up with TRBD1. The V gene end was trimmed by 3 bases and the J gene end by 10 bases; junction bases not matched to a gene: 8. There are 14 residues in the CDR3. Germline-derived CDR1 and CDR2 are DFQATT and SNEGSKA (reference sequence). The chain's CDR3 is CSASRPGGESPLHF. The CDR3, as DNA: TGCAGTGCTAGTAGGCCAGGGGGCGAGTCACCCCTCCACTTT.

The chain employs TRBV4-3 and TRBJ1-1; tentatively, D is TRBD1 (5 bases). This CDR3 has 15 residues. V dropped 1 base and J dropped 1 base, with 10 bases sitting between them. Germline values: CDR1 LGHNA, CDR2 YSLEER. As DNA, the CDR3 is TGCGCCAGCAGCCAAGCCGACGACAGGAACACTGAAGCTTTCTTT. Translated: CASSQADDRNTEAFF.

V and J are TRBV12-3 or TRBV12-4 and TRBJ1-6; D is perhaps TRBD1 (5 bases). The CDR3 sequence is 14 residues long. V shed 4 bases and J shed 6 bases, with 10 bases lying between them. CDR3 sequence: CASSSGAFNSPLHF. The CDR3 DNA reads TGTGCCAGCAGTTCCGGGGCCTTTAATTCACCCCTCCACTTT.

Details on this clonotype: A clone one base away is much larger, so this may be a read error. The chain employs TRBV20-1 and TRBJ2-2; TRBD1 aligns across 8 bases. V gave up 6 bases and J gave up 2 bases; unmatched junction bases: 5. The CDR3 is 14 amino acids. Germline CDR1 and CDR2: DFQATT and SNEGSKA (reference sequence). Here the CDR3 DNA reads TGCAGTGCGCACGACAGGGGAAACACCGGGGAGCTGTTTTTT. Amino acid sequence: CSAHDRGNTGELFF.

The rearrangement uses TRBV24-1 and TRBJ1-6; tentatively, D is TRBD1 (6 bases). The CDR3 runs 14 residues. CDR1 is KGHDR and CDR2 is SFDVKD in the germline V gene. Trimming pared 4 bases from V and 7 bases from J, leaving 10 bases between. The CDR3 region has the DNA TGTGCCACCAGTGAAGAAGGGACAAATTCACCCCTCCACTTT. Its translation is CATSEEGTNSPLHF.

This clonotype has ten or more counts. This chain connects TRBV7-9 to TRBJ1-6, with D uncertain. Trimming shortened V by 5 bases and J by 7 bases, and 15 bases separated the two germline ends. CDR3 length: 15 amino acids. Looked up from germline, CDR1 is SEHNR and CDR2 is FQNEAQ (reference sequence). The CDR3 reads CASSHLGPANSPLHF. The CDR3 DNA sequence: TGTGCCAGCAGCCATCTCGGCCCGGCGAATTCACCCCTCCACTTT. Looking up the rest from reference TRBV7-9 and TRBJ1-6 gives the full variable domain: DTGVSQNPRHKITKRGQNVTFRCDPISEHNRLYWYRQTLGQGPEFLTYFQNEAQLEKSRLLSDRFSAERPKGSFSTLEIQRTEQGDSAMYLCASSHLGPANSPLHFGNGTRLTVT.

This clonotype occurred once. The J gene is TRBJ1-5, the V gene TRBV25-1; 12 nucleotides line up with TRBD1. J gave up 8 bases and V 6 bases, and 11 bases lay outside the gene matches. This CDR3 spans 16 amino acids. Germline V gives CDR1 MGHDK, CDR2 SYGVNS. CDR3 in amino acids: CASRKLGQGAVEPQHF. CDR3 coding DNA: TGTGCCAGCAGGAAATTGGGACAGGGGGCGGTGGAGCCCCAGCATTTT.

The V call is TRBV18, the J call TRBJ1-2, with 7 positions matching TRBD1. V was pared by 3 bases and J by 6 bases, with 16 bases of the junction left unmatched. The CDR3 has 17 residues. Germline CDR1 KGHSH, CDR2 LQKENI. The DNA for the CDR3 is TGTGCCAGCTCACCGCCGGGACAGCCCATGAAAGTGGATGGCTACACCTTC. It specifies CASSPPGQPMKVDGYTF.

V usage is TRBV12-3 or TRBV12-4 and J usage is TRBJ2-5; D might be TRBD2 (6 bases). The CDR3 consists of 16 residues. Trimming cost V 3 bases and J 1 base, with 15 bases left between them. The CDR3 spells CASSFGGVRIQETQYF. The CDR3 bases are TGTGCCAGCAGTTTCGGGGGAGTGAGGATCCAAGAGACCCAGTACTTC.

The rearrangement uses TRBV7-2 and TRBJ1-2; no firm D call. The ends were cut back, 4 bases at V and 8 bases at J, with 20 bases in the middle. This CDR3 region has 15 residues. CDR1 and CDR2 from the germline V gene are SGHTA and FQGNSA. CDR3 DNA sequence: TGTGCCAGCAGCTGGGGAGCCCTCATGGTGAACGGCTACACCTTC. Protein: CASSWGALMVNGYTF.

This sequence joins TRBV30 and TRBJ1-2; D remains ambiguous. V lost 3 bases and J 7 bases, leaving 6 bases between the germline ends. CDR3 length equals 10 residues. Germline V CDR1 and CDR2: GTSNPN, SVGIG (reference sequence). The CDR3 here is CAWRMGGYTF. The CDR3 DNA reads as TGTGCCTGGAGGATGGGTGGCTACACCTTC.

This clonotype was counted at least ten times. This chain joins TRBV7-2 and TRBJ2-7; tentative D call: TRBD2 (6 bases). The V gene's germline CDR1 is SGHTA and CDR2 FQGNSA. V was shortened by 7 bases and J by 0 bases, with 16 bases between the two germline ends. The CDR3 is made up of 15 amino acids. As DNA, the CDR3 is TGTGCCAGCAACCCATCGGGGGACGGCTCCTACGAGCAGTACTTC. It specifies CASNPSGDGSYEQYF.

V and J are TRBV9 and TRBJ2-3, with no clear D. V dropped 3 bases and J dropped 5 bases, with 13 bases sitting between them. Germline loops: CDR1 SGDLS, CDR2 YYNGEE. The CDR3 has 14 amino acids. This chain's CDR3 is CASSAQPKGDTQYF. The CDR3 nucleotides are TGTGCCAGCAGCGCCCAGCCTAAAGGAGATACGCAGTATTTT. Drawing the rest from reference TRBV9 and TRBJ2-3, the complete variable domain is DSGVTQTPKHLITATGQRVTLRCSPRSGDLSVYWYQQSLDQGLQFLIQYYNGEERAKGNILERFSAQQFPDLHSELNLSSLELGDSALYFCASSAQPKGDTQYFGPGTRLTVL.

In its sample, this clonotype was seen a few times. The chain is built from TRBV7-8 and TRBJ2-2, with 14 bases fitting TRBD2. Germline values: CDR1 SGHVS, CDR2 FQNEAQ. With V trimmed by 5 bases and J by 0 bases, 5 bases remained unmatched. The CDR3 has 18 residues. CDR3 DNA sequence: TGTGCCAGCAGCCAAAGGGGACTAGCGGGGGCGAACACCGGGGAGCTGTTTTTT. Translation gives CASSQRGLAGANTGELFF.

A remark on this clonotype: With a much larger clone just one base away, this may be a read error. This rearrangement joins TRBV19 to TRBJ2-2; D is tentatively TRBD1 or TRBD2 (6 bases each). Germline-derived CDR1 and CDR2 are LNHDA and SQIVND (reference sequence). This CDR3 contains 11 residues. CDR3 nucleotides: TGTGCCTGTAGTATGGGGGGCCAGCTGTTTTTT. Its translation: CACSMGGQLFF.

Regarding this clonotype: Since a much larger clone is just one base distant, this may be a read error. The genes are TRBV5-1 and TRBJ2-7; a weak D match, TRBD2 (5 bases). The germline V gene has CDR1 SGHRS and CDR2 YFSETQ. Trimming removed 0 bases at V and 12 bases at J, with 10 bases between. CDR3 size: 11 residues. CDR3 in amino acids: CASSLVGETYF. The CDR3 coding sequence is TGCGCCAGCAGCTTGGTTGGGGAGACGTACTTC.

About this clonotype itself: This may be a read error: a much more frequent sequence differs by one nucleotide. This chain links TRBV7-9 with TRBJ2-5; D gene ambiguous. The length of the CDR3 is 12 residues. Per the germline V gene, CDR1 is SEHNR and CDR2 is FQNEAQ (reference sequence). The CDR3 bases are TGTGCCAGCAGCTTAACCCAAGGGACCCAGTACTTC. Translating gives CASSLTQGTQYF. Drawing the rest from reference TRBV7-9 and TRBJ2-5, the complete variable domain is DTGVSQNPRHKITKRGQNVTFRCDPISEHNRLYWYRQTLGQGPEFLTYFQNEAQLEKSRLLSDRFSAERPKGSFSTLEIQRTEQGDSAMYLCASSLTQGTQYFGPGTRLLVL.

This clonotype was counted at least ten times. J is TRBJ2-7 and V is TRBV12-3 or TRBV12-4; D unclear. The CDR3 runs to 14 residues. V lost 3 bases and J lost 9, with 18 bases in between. The CDR3, as DNA: TGTGCCAGCAGTTTTGGTGAAACCTCTACGCCGCAGTACTTC. Its translation is CASSFGETSTPQYF.